This T cell receptor (beta chain) was identified during a study of beta chain features in type 1 diabetes. Overall study context: No age, gender or cell yield differences were seen between patients and healthy donors. All samples yielded 107,917,701 examined sorted cells. General observations from the study: PCR could preferentially amplify shorter templates, alike in patients and controls. TCRB CDR3s were moderately but significantly shorter in Type 1 diabetes patients in all four CD4+ subsets.

This clone was recorded a few times. What it recognizes is unknown. Relative to the germline gene, one junction end is altered; a read error may explain this. Sequenced material consisted of expressed TCRB transcripts (all of the isolated RNA was reverse transcribed). TCRdb keeps only in-frame clones here, not all; method: immunoSEQ multiplex PCR. The sample consists of 310,000 or so clones, 9.5% to 11% of them appearing once. Germline V gene data show CDR1 as DFQATT and CDR2 as SNEGSKA (reference sequence). The CDR3 totals 10 residues. The specimen was naive CD4+ T cells from blood. The clonotype comes from a woman in her twenties or thirties in good health. The chain carries TRBV20-1 and TRBJ1-2; D is ambiguous. The CDR3 loop is CSARDIIPSF. DNA for the CDR3: TGCAGTGCTAGAGATATTATCCCCTCCTTC.